This TCR beta chain originates from a study of Graves' ophthalmopathy and Graves' hyperthyroidism (dated by TCRdb to the late 2010s). For the wider study: Peripheral blood was collected at initial diagnosis, prior to any treatment. To tell Graves' ophthalmopathy apart from Graves' hyperthyroidism, and to predict which patients would progress to ophthalmopathy, the study relied on TCR beta repertoire signatures. In total, 135 blood samples were TCR-sequenced: 43 ophthalmopathy, some 75 hyperthyroidism and approximately 17 hyperthyroidism-to-ophthalmopathy patients. To explore V-J signatures that distinguish ophthalmopathy from hyperthyroidism, a discovery set of 90 to 100 patients was enrolled, made up of 40 to 45 with ophthalmopathy and some 60 with stable hyperthyroidism. The independent validation cohort included 18 to 20 hyperthyroidism patients plus 17 patients who later progressed from hyperthyroidism to ophthalmopathy. In five to seven hyperthyroidism patients, the T-cell repertoire of thyroid tissue was compared with the T-cell repertoire of blood. Once sampling was done, hyperthyroidism patients were given methimazole at a starting dose of 30 mg daily, while ophthalmopathy patients were given high-dose intravenous methylprednisolone.

For repertoire sequencing, TCR beta CDR3 regions were amplified from RNA transcripts. The first round of RT-PCR was done with HTBI primers and the Qiagen OneStep RT-PCR kit, and was followed by a second round of multiplex PCR, then size selection and purification. Libraries were sequenced paired-end with 100 bp reads on an Illumina HiSeq2000. The source study handled its data this way. SOAPnuke was used to process the reads, removing any read that contained adapters or uncalled bases, had a mean Phred below 15, or lacked an exact match to the constant primer or identifier. High-quality paired reads were merged with COPE v1.2.5. Clonotypes were defined as unique nucleotide sequences and were aligned to IMGT TRB V, D and J references using MiTCR v1.1. Only V-J combinations with frequency above 0.0001 were analysed, covering over 99% of repertoires. For each V-J combination, a TCR clonal expansion and chaos score was defined as the ratio of F50 clonal expansion to chaos observed in the TCRdist matrix. Welch's t-statistics and random forest were used to narrow the features down to more than 10 V-J combinations, which were then fed into a naive Bayes classifier. The similarity between thyroid and blood repertoires was quantified using the Morisita-Horn index. Starting from the raw public reads, TCRdb applied fastp trimming at Q25, assembled clones with MiXCR and retained in-frame beta chains. Each CDR3 protein gets just one entry, which takes the most common genes and DNA from the rows behind it. The V and J calls were not made by the authors but by TCRdb's processing. The sample table shows more than 550,000 distinct CDR3 sequences, and under 50% are seen once. The ten largest clones capture more than 2.5% of the sample.

In this sample, this clonotype turned up a few times. Its antigen is still unknown. Qualities for individual bases were not recorded, and no much larger clone is one base off. Ophthalmopathy patients had moderately to severely active disease, Clinical Activity Score of at least 3, NOSPECS grade of at least 4, and disease duration under 3 months. Patients were excluded if they had other autoimmune diseases, uncontrolled infections, pregnancy or lactation. Clinical symptoms, serum thyroxine, TRAb, thyroid ultrasound and orbital computed tomography formed the basis of the diagnosis. PBMCs were isolated from approximately 10 ml of fresh peripheral blood by Ficoll-Paque density gradient centrifugation. Total RNA was extracted with Trizol reagent and quality-checked on an Agilent 2100 Bioanalyzer. From the cysteine through the phenylalanine, the CDR3 covers 15 amino acids. Kept here is only the CDR3 DNA, which spans 45 bases and is read in frame from base 1. Relative to germline, V is 0 bases shorter and J is 0 bases shorter, with 9 bases between their ends. According to the germline V gene (reference sequence), CDR1 reads DFQATT and CDR2 reads SNEGSKA.

Overall study outcomes, separate from this receptor: In validation, the model predicted ophthalmopathy progression with about 71% sensitivity and 72% to 80% specificity; 12 predicted patients were CT-confirmed with GO in a median of about 7.1 months. Among expanded thyroid clonotypes with frequency above 0.001, most also showed up in blood, which suggests that blood repertoires may reflect the thyroid immune response. Sample size was not predetermined statistically, and investigators were not blinded to group allocation. Ophthalmopathy was separated from stable hyperthyroidism by the 13-signature model with roughly 87% sensitivity and less than 82% specificity in cross-validation and with 80%/75% in the test set.

This receptor was identified in an adult man with Graves' ophthalmopathy. Sequenced sample: peripheral blood. The chain joins TRBV20-1 to TRBJ1-3; the D gene cannot be resolved reliably. The CDR3 region reads CSARDRRSSGNTIYF. Read as DNA, the sequence is TGCAGTGCTAGAGACAGGCGAAGCTCTGGAAACACCATATATTTT.